This T cell receptor beta chain was observed in a study of T cells in localized non-small cell lung cancer. Points from the study as a whole: Median detection of top 100 tumor clones in adjacent lung was under 75 clones. Density of T cells in blood, when higher, went with longer overall survival. Uninvolved adjacent lung showed peak T cell clonality, exceeding tumor. Tumor samples were not multi-region, leaving intratumor heterogeneity unexcluded.

The V and J ends lost 7 bases and 0 bases, in that order; junction bases with no gene match: 2. The CDR3 is made up of 14 amino acids. Method: immunoSEQ multiplex PCR; TCRdb's copy keeps in-frame clones and lacks some. The data contain 30,000 to 45,000 clones, roughly nine tenths of them singletons. With regard to this clone: Its antigen is as yet unknown.

The receptor was isolated from a female donor aged 60 or older with stage I lung adenocarcinoma. The V gene is TRBV23-1, the J gene TRBJ2-2; the match to TRBD1 covers 7 bases. TRBV23-1 is treated as an ORF (open reading frame) with a function not yet certain. This sample comprised peripheral blood, obtained before any cancer treatment. The CDR3 region is CASMGQPNTGELFF. As DNA, the CDR3 is TGCGCCAGCATGGGACAGCCGAACACCGGGGAGCTGTTTTTT.